The entry below gives a single TCR beta chain sequence along with its context. The data are from a study of identical twins. V was cut by 1 base and J by 2 bases, with 6 bases left in between. CDR3 size: 14 residues. The V gene's germline CDR1 is SGHNT and CDR2 YENEEA. TCRdb reprocessed the 5' RACE reads with MiXCR, giving one entry per CDR3 protein. The sample contains a few hundred thousand distinct CDR3 sequences, roughly an eighth of which appear only once. Healthy Caucasians alone served as donors. The sample was also reused in another study, on yellow fever vaccine responses in identical twins.

This clonotype was sampled from a young woman in good health. The chain uses TRBV11-3 and TRBJ1-3; D is unclear. Specimen: CD4+ T cells sorted from blood. CDR3 loop: CASSLGPTGNTIYF. DNA for the CDR3: TGTGCCAGCAGCTTAGGTCCTACTGGAAACACCATATATTTT.